This T cell receptor beta chain was sequenced for a study of blood T cell repertoires in COVID-19. The CDR3 extends over 15 amino acids. CDR1 is LNHNV, CDR2 YYDKDF, per germline (reference sequence). Trimming took 0 bases from V and 7 from J; bases not matched to a gene: 5. Repertoires were generated with immunoSEQ multiplex PCR, while TCRdb's copy carries only in-frame clones and drops some. Of 400,000 to 500,000 clones listed, more than 70% are singletons. This sequence originates from a young woman who had been exposed to COVID-19. Material: PBMCs or T cells enriched from blood (not recorded which). This chain links TRBV15 with TRBJ1-2, with 10 bases fitting TRBD1. This CDR3 is CATSREGQGFGGYTF. The CDR3 DNA follows: TGTGCCACCAGCAGAGAGGGACAGGGGTTTGGTGGCTACACCTTC. The full variable domain, completed using reference TRBV15 and TRBJ1-2, is DAMVIQNPRYQVTQFGKPVTLSCSQTLNHNVMYWYQQKSSQAPKLLFHYYDKDFNNEADTPDNFQSRRPNTSFCFLDIRSPGLGDTAMYLCATSREGQGFGGYTFGSGTRLTVV.